These 2 T cell receptor beta chains were all obtained from the same sample, sequenced in a study of shared clonotypes between healthy human individuals. Repertoires were generated with immunoSEQ multiplex PCR, while TCRdb's copy carries only in-frame clones and drops some. The sample contains millions of clones, just over 90% of which appear only once. Sequencing was done on a sample of naive CD4+ T cells sorted from blood. The subset was: CD45RA+ positively selected. Source of these receptors: a man aged 18 to 35 in good health.

V is TRBV6-5 and J is TRBJ1-4, with D possibly matching TRBD1 (6 bases). V lost 2 bases to trimming and J lost 7 bases, with 14 bases between them. The germline V gene has CDR1 MNHEY and CDR2 SVGAGI. There are 15 residues in the CDR3. CDR3 nucleotide sequence: TGTGCCAGCAGTTACGGTGCAGGGGTGGCTGAAAAACTGTTTTTT. Its protein is CASSYGAGVAEKLFF.

This rearrangement joins TRBV5-4 to TRBJ2-5; 8 bases agree with TRBD2. CDR3 length equals 16 residues. Germline V gives CDR1 SGHNT, CDR2 YYREEE (reference sequence). With 4 bases clipped from V and 3 bases from J, the junction kept 11 bases outside the gene matches. CDR3 protein: CASSPSGGKMKETQYF. The CDR3 DNA sequence: TGTGCCAGCAGCCCTTCGGGGGGGAAAATGAAAGAGACCCAGTACTTC.